This TCR beta chain was sequenced during a study of shared clonotypes between healthy human individuals (dated by TCRdb to about 2020). With regard to the full study: A few men and two women, aged 18 to 49 years, made up the cohort. For each donor, CD4 naive and CD4 memory were each run on three plates, CD8 naive on two plates, and CD8 memory on one plate. To estimate repertoire size and how much clonotype sharing occurs between individuals, the study deeply sequenced the blood TCR repertoires of several healthy adults. To increase sequencing depth and limit assay-specific biases, different laboratories used diverse techniques to prepare libraries and sequence TCR repertoires. Each donor's leukapheresis produced roughly between roughly 0.94 and 9.5 billion PBMCs. Results and caveats for the whole study, not just this receptor: Clonotypes shared by all four sorted-subset donors showed higher generation probabilities than non-shared clonotypes. Pairwise subsampling led to the expectation that sequencing depth would affect the degree of clonotype sharing among donors. The small number of donors limited the genetic and exposure-history diversity represented. Sampling was restricted to blood, and TCR repertoires in tissues likely differ from the TCR repertoires found in blood. Rarefaction of sorted-subset datasets indicated incomplete sequencing despite the large sequencing depth. Across a few donors, about 5.2% of naive CD4, roughly 3.4% of naive CD8, 2.3% of memory CD4, and approximately 0.42% of memory CD8 clonotypes were shared. Estimated clonotype richness was generally larger for naive than for memory subsets.

There are 14 amino acids in the CDR3, from cysteine to phenylalanine inclusive. Left in the record is the CDR3 DNA by itself, 42 bases read in frame from the first base. Germline trimming: 6 bases from V, 5 bases from J; junction bases outside gene matches: 9. According to the germline V gene, CDR1 reads MNHNS and CDR2 reads SASEGT. Concerning this clone itself: It has no known antigen specificity. Per-base quality was not reported, and no clone a single base away is much larger than it. The sample contains more than one DNA sequence encoding this CDR3.

The donors were healthy, HIV-negative adults who had no recently reported acute infections or vaccinations. Only Caucasian adults living in Nashville, Tennessee, USA were represented among the donors. CD4+ T cells were enriched by magnetic negative selection; naive cells were then positively selected on CD45RA, and the negative fraction formed the memory subset. After blood collection by leukapheresis, PBMCs were isolated using Ficoll-Histopaque density gradient centrifugation and then cryopreserved in the vapor phase of liquid nitrogen. Analytical flow cytometry was used to check the purity and quantity of each magnetically sorted T cell population. Genomic DNA was isolated from each sorted fraction and quantified by UV absorbance on a Nanodrop 2000c. Using the deep immunoSEQ assay, TCR CDR3 regions were amplified from genomic DNA by multiplex PCR. Extracted genomic DNA from each cell subset was distributed evenly across all wells of several immunoSEQ 96-well plates, and each plate was treated as a replicate. For sorted subsets, about 200 ng genomic DNA, equal to about 30,000 T cell genomes, was loaded into each replicate PCR. Purified libraries were quantified with a Qubit 3.0 fluorometer, sized on a Bioanalyzer 2100, and re-quantified with the KAPA Library Quantification kit. A separate single-read 150-cycle Illumina NextSeq 550 flow cell was used to sequence each immunoSEQ 96-well plate. The study's own analysis went as follows. The immunoSEQ output contained only junctional sequences without quality scores, so filtering could not match that applied to full-length reads. To assign V/J genes and CDR3, sequences were annotated against IMGT germline references using PyIR, a Python wrapper for IgBLAST v1.9. Any read was removed if the V/J assignment was weak (E-value above 1e-6), the CDR3 was missing, or the read contained stop codons, out-of-frame junctions, or ambiguous translated residues. V3J clonotypes were defined as sequences sharing the same inferred V gene, J gene, and CDR3 amino acid sequence. Percentage overlap between repertoires was calculated by dividing the number of shared unique clonotypes by the size of the smaller repertoire. Richness of each repertoire was evaluated using RTK rarefaction, the Chao1 estimator, and Recon v2.1 estimates of unobserved clonotypes. For all TCRbeta clonotypes obtained by the gDNA method from four donors, generation probabilities were computed with OLGA. Entries here come from immuneACCESS through TCRdb and include only in-frame sequences with V and J called. Some clones fail to appear in such tables; in the studies checked, an unresolved V gene covers under half of the shortfall, and the cause of the remainder is unknown. V, J and clone size are taken as reported in that table, and D and trimming were inferred from the DNA itself. This sample has about 2 million clones in its table, and roughly 94% of those were observed once. 0.13% of the sample is taken by the ten largest.

The rearranged segments are TRBV6-1 and TRBJ1-1, with 7 bases matching TRBD1. The sequence was obtained from a man in his late teens or twenties in good health. Sequencing was carried out using naive CD4+ T cells sorted from blood. The sample's cell subset or site label, in plain terms: CD45RA+ positively selected. The bases read TGTGCCAGCAGCGATAGACAGGGTGGTACTGAAGCTTTCTTT. Its protein product is CASSDRQGGTEAFF.